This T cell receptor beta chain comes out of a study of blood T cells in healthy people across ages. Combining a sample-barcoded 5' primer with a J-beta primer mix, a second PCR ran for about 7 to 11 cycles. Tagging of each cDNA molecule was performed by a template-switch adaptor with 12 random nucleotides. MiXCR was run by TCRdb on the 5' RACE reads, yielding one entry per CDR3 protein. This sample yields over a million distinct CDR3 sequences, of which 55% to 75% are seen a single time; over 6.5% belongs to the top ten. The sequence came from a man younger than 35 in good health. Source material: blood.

CDR3 bases: TGTGCCAGCAGTGAAATAGGGAGATCAGGAGCTTTCTTT. Translating gives CASSEIGRSGAFF. This chain joins TRBV2 and TRBJ1-1, with D unresolved. The CDR3 contains 13 residues. V shed 2 bases and J shed 10 bases, with 14 bases lying between them. Germline assignment: CDR1 SNHLY and CDR2 FYNNEI.